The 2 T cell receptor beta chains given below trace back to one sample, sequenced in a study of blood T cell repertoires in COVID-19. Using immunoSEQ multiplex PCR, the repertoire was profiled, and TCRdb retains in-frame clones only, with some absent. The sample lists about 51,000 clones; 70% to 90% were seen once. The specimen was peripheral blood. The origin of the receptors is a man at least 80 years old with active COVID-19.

Written as DNA, the CDR3 is TGTGCCAGCTCACCCTCAACCGAGATGAACACTGAAGCTTTCTTT. Encoded protein: CASSPSTEMNTEAFF. This chain links TRBV18 with TRBJ1-1; D is unclear. Per germline, CDR1 KGHSH and CDR2 LQKENI. The CDR3 has 15 residues. Trimming stripped 3 bases from V and 0 bases from J, with 11 bases between.

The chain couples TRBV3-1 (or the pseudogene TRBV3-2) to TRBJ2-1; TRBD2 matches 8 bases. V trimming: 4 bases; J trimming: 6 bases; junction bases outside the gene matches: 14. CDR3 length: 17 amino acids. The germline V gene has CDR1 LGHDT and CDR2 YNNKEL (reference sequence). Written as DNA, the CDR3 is TGTGCCAGCAGCCCCCAAACGAAGCGGGAGAGGGGCAATGAGCAGTTCTTC. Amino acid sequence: CASSPQTKRERGNEQFF.